These 3 T cell receptor beta chains were sequenced from one sample in a study of T cell changes during pregnancy in multiple sclerosis. The data were produced by immunoSEQ multiplex PCR, yet TCRdb's version contains in-frame clones alone and is incomplete. The table includes 60,000 or so clones, around 93% detected once. The sample here was CD4+ T cells from peripheral blood mononuclear cells, taken before pregnancy. All receptors derive from a female donor with multiple sclerosis, enrolled in a pregnancy study.

The chain joins TRBV7-2 to TRBJ2-7, with D perhaps TRBD2 (5 bases). The germline CDR1 and CDR2 sequences are SGHTA and FQGNSA. Deletions cut 7 bases from V and 2 bases from J, with 15 bases between. The CDR3 runs 14 residues. The CDR3: CASMARGYPYEQYF. The CDR3 DNA sequence: TGTGCCAGCATGGCCCGCGGGTACCCCTACGAGCAGTACTTC. Variable domain in full (rest from reference TRBV7-2 and TRBJ2-7): GAGVSQSPSNKVTEKGKDVELRCDPISGHTALYWYRQSLGQGLEFLIYFQGNSAPDKSGLPSDRFSAERTGGSVSTLTIQRTQQEDSAVYLCASMARGYPYEQYFGPGTRLTVT.

The chain joins TRBV5-1 to TRBJ2-7; 8 bases fit TRBD1. Germline lookup yields CDR1 SGHRS and CDR2 YFSETQ. The CDR3 consists of 14 residues. The ends lost 4 bases at V and 6 bases at J; junction bases unmatched: 9. The CDR3: CASSPRDRSLEQYF. Here the CDR3 DNA reads TGCGCCAGCAGCCCCCGGGACAGGTCGCTCGAGCAGTACTTC.

The chain has TRBV5-1 and TRBJ2-1; a weak D match, TRBD2 (6 bases). Trimming took 0 bases from V and 3 from J, leaving 7 bases between them. Germline V CDR1 and CDR2: SGHRS, YFSETQ. This CDR3 has 14 amino acids. CDR3 in DNA: TGCGCCAGCAGCTTGGGACTAGACTACAATGAGCAGTTCTTC. Translated: CASSLGLDYNEQFF.